The 22 T cell receptor beta chains below come from one sample, sequenced in a study of cytomegalovirus exposure and HLA in healthy donors. Both 60 Vbeta primers and 13 Jbeta primers went into the PCR. Repertoires were generated with immunoSEQ multiplex PCR, while TCRdb's copy carries only in-frame clones and drops some. Of 150,000 to 200,000 clones detected, about four fifths appear once; the ten largest clones hold approximately 2.1%. The sequenced material came from PBMCs. These receptor sequences come from a woman aged 45-65 years in good health and CMV-seronegative.

This chain links TRBV19 with TRBJ2-5, with D perhaps matching TRBD1 (6 bases). V was trimmed by 3 bases and J by 5 bases, leaving 10 bases between them. Germline V gene sequence: CDR1 LNHDA, CDR2 SQIVND (reference sequence). The CDR3 covers 13 residues. This CDR3 is CASSIRGRETQYF. For the CDR3, the DNA is TGTGCCAGTAGTATCAGGGGACGCGAGACCCAGTACTTC.

This clone was picked up one time. DNA of the CDR3: TGTGCCAGCAGCACAAGGGGGGGACAGGGGGACTACGAGCAGTACTTC. This codes for CASSTRGGQGDYEQYF. The gene calls are TRBV27 and TRBJ2-7; 11 bases map to TRBD1. V was pared by 6 bases and J by 3 bases, with 10 bases of the junction left unmatched. The CDR3 is made up of 16 amino acids. Germline CDR1 MNHEY, CDR2 SMNVEV (reference sequence).

This chain uses TRBV6-1 with TRBJ1-5; D gene ambiguous. The CDR3 runs 15 residues. V gave up 0 bases and J gave up 0 bases, with 6 bases separating them. From germline, CDR1 is MNHNS and CDR2 SASEGT. The CDR3 protein is CASSEARGSNQPQHF. CDR3 nucleotides: TGTGCCAGCAGTGAAGCGCGAGGTAGCAATCAGCCCCAGCATTTT.

The rearrangement joins TRBV6-1 to TRBJ2-2; D is perhaps TRBD1 (5 bases). Looked up from germline, CDR1 is MNHNS and CDR2 is SASEGT. The CDR3 extends over 13 amino acids. The ends were cut back, 8 bases at V and 5 bases at J, with 12 bases in the middle. CDR3 sequence reads: CASSHPGTGELFF. CDR3 coding DNA: TGTGCCAGCTCACATCCAGGGACCGGGGAGCTGTTTTTT.

This chain links TRBV5-1 with TRBJ2-5, with TRBD2 as a possible D gene (6 bases). V lost 0 bases and J 1 base, leaving 10 bases between the germline ends. There are 15 residues in the CDR3. From germline, CDR1 is SGHRS and CDR2 YFSETQ. CDR3: CASSLAGDSQETQYF. In DNA, the CDR3 is TGCGCCAGCAGCTTGGCGGGGGACTCCCAAGAGACCCAGTACTTC.

This chain joins TRBV4-2 and TRBJ1-5; 8 nucleotides match TRBD1. This CDR3 has 16 amino acids. V lost 0 bases and J lost 6; bases outside the gene matches: 7. Germline CDR1 is LGHNA and CDR2 is YNFKEQ. CDR3 bases: TGTGCCAGCAGCCAAGATCTGGCAGGGGGCGGTCAGCCCCAGCATTTT. Its translation is CASSQDLAGGGQPQHF.

The J gene is TRBJ2-1, the V gene TRBV5-1; 10 bases are shared with TRBD2. Per germline, CDR1 SGHRS and CDR2 YFSETQ. Losses at the gene ends were 4 bases for V and 7 bases for J; bases not matched to a gene: 11. This CDR3 comprises 16 residues. The DNA of the CDR3 is TGCGCCAGCAGCGCTGGTGGGACTAGCGCCCGAAATGAGCAGTTCTTC. Protein sequence: CASSAGGTSARNEQFF.

The chain joins TRBV7-9 to TRBJ1-5, with D possibly matching TRBD1 (6 bases). Trimming cost V 1 base and J 0 bases, with 7 bases left between them. Germline-derived CDR1 and CDR2 are SEHNR and FQNEAQ (reference sequence). The CDR3 has 15 residues. CDR3 residues: CASSLGQVSNQPQHF. The CDR3 DNA reads as TGTGCCAGCAGCTTAGGACAGGTTAGCAATCAGCCCCAGCATTTT.

The rearrangement links TRBV28 to TRBJ1-2; D unclear. The CDR3 sequence is 13 residues long. Germline CDR1 and CDR2: MDHEN and SYDVKM. Trimming pared 6 bases from V and 4 bases from J, leaving 12 bases between. As DNA, the CDR3 is TGTGCCAGCAGCGAACCATCGGGCTATGGCTACACCTTC. Translation gives CASSEPSGYGYTF.

About this clone itself: The sample has other DNA sequences that encode this CDR3 too. The chain uses TRBV5-1 and TRBJ1-4, with D uncertain. This CDR3 comprises 15 residues. CDR1 is SGHRS, CDR2 YFSETQ, per germline. The V gene lost 0 bases and the J gene lost 0 bases, with 6 bases spanning the gap. The CDR3 DNA is TGCGCCAGCAGCTTGGGGGGAGCAACTAATGAAAAACTGTTTTTT. Protein product: CASSLGGATNEKLFF.

This chain links TRBV28 with TRBJ2-1; 11 bases agree with TRBD2. The CDR3 length is 16 residues. CDR1 is MDHEN, CDR2 SYDVKM, per germline. V lost 2 bases and J lost 10; bases outside the gene matches: 10. The CDR3 is CASSLELAGVRDEQFF. Here the CDR3 DNA reads TGTGCCAGCAGTTTAGAACTAGCGGGAGTAAGGGACGAGCAGTTCTTC.

The chain carries TRBV28 and TRBJ1-6, with unresolved D. The CDR3 runs to 11 residues. V was cut by 9 bases and J by 13 bases, with 13 bases left in between. Looked up from germline, CDR1 is MDHEN and CDR2 is SYDVKM. The CDR3 is CASGPPLPLHF. The CDR3 bases are TGTGCCAGTGGGCCTCCCCTTCCCCTCCACTTT.

The chain uses TRBV6-6 and TRBJ2-7; D perhaps matches TRBD2 (5 bases). This CDR3 has 14 amino acids. CDR1 is MNHNY, CDR2 SVGAGI, per germline (reference sequence). V shed 2 bases and J shed 6 bases, with 14 bases lying between them. CDR3 amino acids: CASSYGGPPAEQYF. The CDR3 nucleotides read TGTGCCAGCAGTTACGGAGGTCCCCCCGCCGAGCAGTACTTC.

The chain is built from TRBV4-2 and TRBJ1-5, with D uncertain. V dropped 3 bases and J dropped 1 base, with 10 bases sitting between them. This CDR3 has 15 amino acids. Germline V gene data show CDR1 as LGHNA and CDR2 as YNFKEQ. This CDR3 is CASSQGPGSNQPQHF. The DNA for the CDR3 is TGTGCCAGCAGCCAGGGTCCCGGGAGCAATCAGCCCCAGCATTTT.

Details on this clone: Compared with germline, one end of the junction differs, possibly owing to a read error. J is TRBJ2-7 and V is TRBV7-9; TRBD1 might be the D (6 bases). CDR1 is SEHNR and CDR2 is FQNEAQ in the germline V gene (reference sequence). CDR3 length: 15 residues. In DNA, the CDR3 is TGTTCCAGCAGCTTAGAACCCAGGGGTACCTACGAGCAGTACTTC. Protein sequence: CSSSLEPRGTYEQYF.

This clone appeared a few times. The chain carries TRBV6-5 and TRBJ2-6; 9 bases agree with TRBD1. Germline CDR1 is MNHEY and CDR2 is SVGAGI. CDR3 length equals 15 residues. V lost 6 bases and J lost 0; bases outside the gene matches: 0. The CDR3 reads CASRTGGSGANVLTF. The DNA for the CDR3 is TGTGCCAGCAGGACAGGGGGCTCTGGGGCCAACGTCCTGACTTTC.

The rearrangement joins TRBV21-1 to TRBJ2-7; TRBD1, as called in the table, went unchecked against the DNA. TRBV21-1 represents a pseudogene. The CDR3 sequence is 18 residues long. This CDR3 is CASSSRPPGRTRGYEQYF. CDR3 DNA sequence: TGTGCCAGCAGCTCCAGGCCCCCGGGTAGAACCAGGGGCTACGAGCAGTACTTC.

In its sample, this clone was seen a few times. This chain links TRBV5-5 with TRBJ1-3; 8 nucleotides agree with TRBD1. The V gene's germline CDR1 is SGHKS and CDR2 YYEKEE (reference sequence). The CDR3 consists of 16 residues. Trimming at V came to 4 bases and at J to 1 base, leaving 7 bases not matched to a gene. In DNA form, the CDR3 reads TGTGCCAGCAGCGGTACAGGGGGAAGATCTGGAAACACCATATATTTT. This sequence encodes CASSGTGGRSGNTIYF.

The chain joins TRBV4-3 to TRBJ2-1, with unresolved D. CDR3 length: 13 residues. V was pared by 1 base and J by 9 bases, with 10 bases between. Looked up from germline, CDR1 is LGHNA and CDR2 is YSLEER. CDR3 region: CASSQALQREQFF. The CDR3 coding sequence is TGCGCCAGCAGCCAAGCTCTGCAGCGTGAGCAGTTCTTC.

The rearrangement links TRBV19 to TRBJ1-2; 8 nucleotides align to TRBD1. After removal of 4 bases from V and 8 bases from J, the junction contained 12 bases not matched to a gene. Germline V gene lookup returns CDR1 LNHDA and CDR2 SQIVND (reference sequence). CDR3 length: 15 residues. The CDR3 DNA reads as TGTGCCAGTAGTACACGGGACAGGTCTCGGGGAGGCTACACCTTC. It translates to CASSTRDRSRGGYTF.

V usage is TRBV7-6 and J usage is TRBJ2-5; D ambiguous. CDR1 and CDR2 (germline): SGHVS, FNYEAQ. The CDR3 has 11 residues. With 5 bases removed from V and 3 bases from J, the gap between germline ends came to 4 bases. The CDR3 is CASSREETQYF. Written as DNA, the CDR3 is TGTGCCAGCAGCCGCGAAGAGACCCAGTACTTC.

This chain connects TRBV28 to TRBJ1-1; D gene ambiguous. From germline, CDR1 is MDHEN and CDR2 SYDVKM. The CDR3 runs to 14 residues. V was cut by 7 bases and J by 4 bases, with 16 bases left in between. The CDR3 DNA is TGTGCCAGCACCACGGGCGGGAGGACCACTGAAGCTTTCTTT. It is translated as CASTTGGRTTEAFF.